This TCR beta chain appears in the sequencing data of a study of tissue T cells after allogeneic stem cell transplantation (dated by TCRdb to the early 2020s). The study in broad terms: Over an approximately three-year period, several adult allo-HCT recipients with steroid-refractory GVHD were prospectively enrolled in a research-autopsy study. Using research autopsies of patients with and without GVHD, plus mouse models of GVHD, the study profiled TCR beta repertoires across many tissues. Every GVHD patient received a graft from a donor; a handful of grafts were unmodified and three were CD34-selected to deplete T cells. For viably preserved blood and marrow, CD3+ T cells were flow-sorted when cell numbers allowed, whereas DNA was extracted directly from smaller samples. The human arm was conducted as a prospective observational study, and neither blinding nor randomization was performed. Every GVHD patient had gastrointestinal GVHD and was given several lines of GVHD-directed therapy, and 5 or 6 of the GVHD patients also had skin involvement. Study-wide conclusions, independent of this receptor: The study did not establish which tissue TCRs were alloreactive or antigen-specific, and some clones may have been host cells that persisted. Few T cell clones were found to be shared across patients, but shared repertoire signatures across patients were revealed in a tissue-specific fashion by motif-based clustering. Sampling depth was acknowledged as a limitation, and the patient cohort was both small and clinically heterogeneous. Within patients, how anatomically similar the tissues were was a key factor in shaping TCR repertoire composition, regardless of disease or transplant status. Blood and spleen T cells captured only a limited portion of the TCR repertoire detected in tissues, in both patients and mice.

The sample's time point label is to be understood as: recipient (host-origin) PBMCs collected before allo-HCT. As to this clone: Its antigen is currently not known. The record has no base qualities; no much larger clone is one base away.

Libraries were made using the immunoSEQ multiplex PCR assay. Adaptive Biotechnologies performed TCRbeta CDR3 sequencing at survey depth and reported CDR3 sequences, V/J genes, productive frequency, and template counts. Amplification of TCR beta CDR3 regions was performed from genomic DNA rather than from RNA. As for the original processing: Jensen-Shannon divergence was used to quantify pairwise repertoire overlap between tissues, with a value of 1 meaning complete divergence and a value of 0 meaning identical repertoires. Tissues were grouped by single-linkage agglomerative hierarchical clustering of pairwise JSD values, and the clustering results were shown as dendrograms. GLIPH2 was run on all patient samples with simulation_depth 1000, kmer_min_depth 3 and cdr3_length_cutoff 8, and groups with more than two unique CDR3s were retained. A standardized tissue-overlap score was calculated by extrapolating Jaccard GLIPH-group overlap across patients to a standard repertoire size of 1000 clones. Linear mixed-effect models, with tissue included as a fixed effect and individual included as a random effect, were used to assess associations of diversity with clinical or experimental variables. TCRdb obtained this table from immuneACCESS and retained in-frame rearrangements with V and J assigned. These tables miss some clones; where compared with another copy, unresolved V genes account for less than half of the shortfall, and the remainder is unexplained. V and J calls and clone size are copied from that table; D and trimming were computed from the DNA. The sample table holds around 24,000 clones, of which 75% to 95% were seen once. About 2% of the sample goes to the ten largest clones.

Trimming takes 2 bases from V and 6 bases from J, and the germline ends sit 7 bases apart. The CDR3 starts with the cysteine, ends with the phenylalanine, and has 13 residues. Solely the CDR3 DNA is kept, with 39 bases framed from the first base. CDR1 SGHAT and CDR2 FQNNGV were looked up in the germline V gene. This receptor was obtained from a male donor older than 55 who later had graft-versus-host disease after an allogeneic stem cell transplant. The chain uses TRBV11-2 and TRBJ2-2, with the D gene call left open. Sequences were derived from blood, sampled before transplantation. The encoded CDR3 is CASSLWDAGELFF. The DNA is TGTGCCAGCAGCTTATGGGATGCCGGGGAGCTGTTTTTT.